This TCR beta chain was obtained from a study of CD8 T cells in Susac syndrome. Sequencing of TCR beta was carried out in blood CD8+ and CD4+ T cells. The multiple sclerosis controls were treatment-naive patients affected by stable or active relapsing-remitting disease. FACS enriched CD8+ TEMRA cells, while bulk CD8+ and CD4+ were negatively isolated. Random-hexamer reverse transcription was applied to roughly 0.45 to 1 ug RNA. An immunoSEQ multiplex PCR amplified TCR beta CDR3 over 54 Vbeta and 13 Jbeta. TCRdb ran MiXCR on the immunoSEQ multiplex PCR reads and lists one entry per CDR3 protein. The sample shows 100,000 to 150,000 distinct CDR3 sequences, around 94% of them seen only once. The ends lost 5 bases at V and 6 bases at J; junction bases unmatched: 7. The germline V gene has CDR1 DFQATT and CDR2 SNEGSKA (reference sequence). This CDR3 comprises 12 residues.

The sequence came from a human donor with multiple sclerosis. Sequencing was performed on CD4+ T cells from PBMCs. This chain joins TRBV20-1 and TRBJ2-7; 7 positions match TRBD2. In DNA, the CDR3 is TGCAGTGCTTCACTAGCGATGGGCGAGCAGTACTTC. Its translation is CSASLAMGEQYF.